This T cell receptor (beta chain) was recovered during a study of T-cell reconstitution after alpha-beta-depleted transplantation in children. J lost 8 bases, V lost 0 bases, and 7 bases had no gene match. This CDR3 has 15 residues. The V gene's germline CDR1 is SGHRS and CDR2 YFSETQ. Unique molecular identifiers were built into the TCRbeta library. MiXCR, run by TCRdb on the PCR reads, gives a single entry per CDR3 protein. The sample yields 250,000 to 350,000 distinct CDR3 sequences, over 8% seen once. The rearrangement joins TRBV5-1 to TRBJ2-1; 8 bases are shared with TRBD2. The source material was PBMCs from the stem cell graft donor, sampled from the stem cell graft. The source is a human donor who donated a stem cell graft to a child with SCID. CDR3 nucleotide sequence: TGCGCCAGCAGCTTGGAGCGGGGGCGTTTCGATGAGCAGTTCTTC. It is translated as CASSLERGRFDEQFF.